This is a list of T cell receptor beta chains from one sample in a study of naive and memory T cell subsets. A single record per CDR3 protein comes from TCRdb applying MiXCR to the 5' RACE reads. The sample carries 48,000 or so distinct CDR3 sequences, approximately 4.5% recorded once. Source of these receptors: a female donor in good health. Both conserved end residues are part of each CDR3. A D gene is named only where the DNA matches it firmly. Size is stated for part of the rows, as once, few or many counts, or as a class when the clone is expanded.

clone size	V gene	J gene	D gene	CDR3 DNA	CDR3 protein
many	TRBV2	TRBJ2-7	-	TGTGCCAGCAGACAGACCCCTCGCGAGCAGTACTTC	CASRQTPREQYF
many	TRBV12-3/TRBV12-4	TRBJ2-3	-	TGTGCCAGCACCCCGGCCCTCCGTTCCACAGATACGCAGTATTTT	CASTPALRSTDTQYF
many	TRBV28	TRBJ2-1	-	TGTGCCAGCAGTTGGAGCGCCGACAATGAGCAGTTCTTC	CASSWSADNEQFF
many	TRBV28	TRBJ2-2	-	TGTGCCAGCAGCTCTCTTGCTCAGGATGCGAACACCGGGGAGCTGTTTTTT	CASSSLAQDANTGELFF
many	TRBV6-5	TRBJ1-1	-	TGTGCCACCCATGACAGCCTCGACACTGAAGCTTTCTTT	CATHDSLDTEAFF
many	TRBV28	TRBJ2-6	TRBD1	TGTGCCAGCAGCACAGGGGGCCTCTCTGGGGCCAACGTCCTGACTTTC	CASSTGGLSGANVLTF
many	TRBV20-1	TRBJ2-2	TRBD1	TGCAGTGCCCGACAGGGACCGAACACCGGGGAGCTGTTTTTT	CSARQGPNTGELFF
many	TRBV19	TRBJ2-3	TRBD1	TGTGCCAGTAGCTACGAACCCGGGACAGTGAGCACAGATACGCAGTATTTT	CASSYEPGTVSTDTQYF
many	TRBV19	TRBJ2-6	-	TGTGCCAGTACTGGGCCGAGACGCTTAGGTGGGGCCAACGTCCTGACTTTC	CASTGPRRLGGANVLTF
many	TRBV11-1	TRBJ2-1	TRBD2	TGTGCCAGCAATCTTTTTTCCGGGACTAGCGCTTACAATGAGCAGTTCTTC	CASNLFSGTSAYNEQFF
many	TRBV4-2	TRBJ2-7	TRBD1	TGTGCCAGCAGCCAAGAGGGACAGGGGTTCAACGAGCAGTACTTC	CASSQEGQGFNEQYF
many	TRBV7-2	TRBJ1-3	-	TGTGCCAGCAGCTCCCGACAGAGCTCTGGAAACACCATATATTTT	CASSSRQSSGNTIYF
many	TRBV20-1	TRBJ1-3	-	TGCAGTGCTACCCAGGGAATTGGAAACACCATATATTTT	CSATQGIGNTIYF
many	TRBV6-6	TRBJ1-3	-	TGTGCCAGCAGTTACTATACCGGCTACTCTGGAAACACCATATATTTT	CASSYYTGYSGNTIYF
many	TRBV28	TRBJ2-4	-	TGTGCCAGCAGTGCCCCCCCGCGGGAAGCCAAAAACATTCAGTACTTC	CASSAPPREAKNIQYF
many	TRBV29-1	TRBJ2-3	-	TGCAGCGTGCAGCTCCGCATGCCGGGGGGCACAGATACGCAGTATTTT	CSVQLRMPGGTDTQYF
medium-sized	TRBV5-1	TRBJ2-1	-	TGCGCCAGCAGCTTGGGGCCGCCTTCAGAGCAGTTCTTC	CASSLGPPSEQFF
many	TRBV10-3	TRBJ2-3	-	TGTGCCATCAGTGGCACAAGCGGAGTTAGCACAGATACGCAGTATTTT	CAISGTSGVSTDTQYF
few	TRBV10-3	TRBJ2-1	TRBD2	TGTGCCATCAATTCCGGGGAACTAGCGACCGGCCACAATGAGCATTTCTTC	CAINSGELATGHNEHFF
few	TRBV10-3	TRBJ2-7	TRBD2	TGTGCCACGGAGGGCGCTAGCGGGTCGTCCTACGAGCAGTACTTC	CATEGASGSSYEQYF
many	TRBV3-1	TRBJ2-2	TRBD2	TGTGCCAGCAGTTTACCGGGACTAGCGGGATTCTTAAACACCGGGGAGCTGTTTTTT	CASSLPGLAGFLNTGELFF
many	TRBV6-5	TRBJ1-1	-	TGTGCCAGCAGTTACGAGGGACCCCGAGGGACTGAAGCTTTCTTT	CASSYEGPRGTEAFF
many	TRBV12-3/TRBV12-4	TRBJ1-2	-	TGTGCCAGCACCAGGAGCGGGGGCAGCTATGGCTACACCTTC	CASTRSGGSYGYTF
-	TRBV4-3	TRBJ2-7	-	TGCGCCAGCAGCCAAGATTATCAAGCTGGAGACTACGAGCAGTACTTC	CASSQDYQAGDYEQYF
few	TRBV29-1	TRBJ2-1	-	TGCAGCGTTCGCCAGGGTTACAATGAGCAGTTCTTC	CSVRQGYNEQFF
-	TRBV20-1	TRBJ2-1	-	TGCAGTGCTCCGGGCTTCTCCTACAATGAGCAGTTCTTC	CSAPGFSYNEQFF
-	TRBV12-3/TRBV12-4	TRBJ2-3	-	TGTGCCAGCACTAACCGAGGGGGTCTTTCGGATACGCAGTATTTT	CASTNRGGLSDTQYF
many	TRBV9	TRBJ2-2	-	TGTGCCAGCAGCGTAGGGGCTTCGCCGCGTGGGGAGCTGTTTTTT	CASSVGASPRGELFF
many	TRBV25-1	TRBJ1-5	-	TGTGCCAGCAGTGAATCAGGGAGCAATCAGCCCCAGCATTTT	CASSESGSNQPQHF
many	TRBV11-2	TRBJ2-7	-	TGTGCCAGCAGCTTTCGGGGTTTCAGGGGCCCCTACAGGTACGAGCAGTACTTC	CASSFRGFRGPYRYEQYF
many	TRBV5-4	TRBJ2-1	TRBD2	TGTGCCAGCGGGTCGGGCGGGAGTTCGGCTGAGCAGTTCTTC	CASGSGGSSAEQFF
many	TRBV18	TRBJ1-2	-	TGTGCCAGCTCATCCTTTTTGGAATCCGAGGATGGCTACACCTTC	CASSSFLESEDGYTF
many	TRBV7-3	TRBJ2-1	TRBD2	TGTGCCAGCAGCCCCGGACTAGCGGGAGGGCACGCCTACAATGAGCAGTTCTTC	CASSPGLAGGHAYNEQFF
many	TRBV28	TRBJ1-1	-	TGTGCCAGCAGGATCAATTTCTGGGCTGAAGCTTTCTTT	CASRINFWAEAFF
many	TRBV6-1	TRBJ2-2	TRBD1	TGTGCCAGCAGTGAAATCGGACAGGGGAACGTCGGGGAGCTGTTTTTT	CASSEIGQGNVGELFF
many	TRBV27	TRBJ2-7	-	TGTGCCAGCAGAACTGGGACACTGTCCTACGAGCAGTACTTC	CASRTGTLSYEQYF
many	TRBV20-1	TRBJ2-3	TRBD2	TGCAGTGCGTCCGGGACTAGCGTGTTTCCCTTCACAGATACGCAGTATTTT	CSASGTSVFPFTDTQYF
many	TRBV29-1	TRBJ1-1	-	TGCAGCGTTGTGCTGGGGTGGAACACTGAAGCTTTCTTT	CSVVLGWNTEAFF
many	TRBV18	TRBJ1-3	-	TGTGCCAGCTCACCCTCAAAGGGTTTCGGAAACACCATATATTTT	CASSPSKGFGNTIYF
many	TRBV6-5	TRBJ2-2	-	TGTGCCAGCAGATCTGACAGGTCGAACACCGGGGAGCTGTTTTTT	CASRSDRSNTGELFF
many	TRBV10-2	TRBJ1-5	-	TGCGCCAGCAGAGAGGATAATCAGCCCCAGCATTTT	CASREDNQPQHF
many	TRBV28	TRBJ1-1	TRBD1	TGTGCCAGCAGTGCCCCGGGACAGGGCACTGAAGCTTTCTTT	CASSAPGQGTEAFF
many	TRBV29-1	TRBJ2-2	TRBD2	TGCAGCGGGCGGGAGTCAAACACCGGGGAGCTGTTTTTT	CSGRESNTGELFF
many	TRBV19	TRBJ2-7	-	TGTGCCAGTAGTATAATCTCGACTCCAAAAGCCTACGAGCAGTACTTC	CASSIISTPKAYEQYF
-	TRBV10-2	TRBJ2-2	TRBD2	TGCGCCAGCAGTTCCGTTAGCGGGGCGAACACCGGGGAGCTGTTTTTT	CASSSVSGANTGELFF
many	TRBV5-1	TRBJ2-3	-	TGCGCCAGCAGCTTGAAGGGACCACCCTCCACAGATACGCAGTATTTT	CASSLKGPPSTDTQYF
many	TRBV10-3	TRBJ2-3	-	TGTGCCATCAGTGAGTCTGAAGGGGGCACAGATACGCAGTATTTT	CAISESEGGTDTQYF
-	TRBV29-1	TRBJ1-2	TRBD1	TGCAGCGTTCCAGGGGGCACGGTCACCTTC	CSVPGGTVTF
many	TRBV20-1	TRBJ2-3	TRBD2	TGCAGTGCACTACTAGCGCTTTCGGGCACAGATACGCAGTATTTT	CSALLALSGTDTQYF
many	TRBV28	TRBJ2-3	-	TGTGCCAGCAGTTACCAAGATACGCAGTATTTT	CASSYQDTQYF
many	TRBV9	TRBJ1-1	-	TGTGCCAGCAGCGTTTACGGGGGAAACACTGAAGCTTTCTTT	CASSVYGGNTEAFF
-	TRBV27	TRBJ1-3	TRBD1	TGTGCCAGCAGTCTAAGACAGGGATACACCATATATTTT	CASSLRQGYTIYF
many	TRBV9	TRBJ1-2	TRBD1	TGTGCCAGCAGCGTAGAAGACAGGGGGCGAGTAGGCTACACCTTC	CASSVEDRGRVGYTF
many	TRBV7-2	TRBJ2-5	TRBD2	TGTGCCAGCAGCGCCAGCAGGACTAGCGGGAGCTTGGAGACCCAGTACTTC	CASSASRTSGSLETQYF